A selection of T cell receptor beta chains follows, all from one sample in a study of blood T cells in healthy people across ages. TCRdb fed the 5' RACE reads into MiXCR, producing one record per CDR3 protein. The sample shows about 1.6 million distinct CDR3 sequences, 34% of them seen only once. Sequencing used blood. The receptor source for this set is a woman aged 25-40 years in good health. CDR3s leave out the opening cysteine and the closing phenylalanine or tryptophan. Expanded clones get a size class; other rows say once, few or many, or leave the size out.

TRBJ2-1 | . | TRBV12-5 | ASGIPKSYNEQF
TRBJ2-2 | . | TRBV6-1 | ASSEAGGPGGIAGELF
TRBJ1-6 | few | TRBV20-1 | SARVQGRGVNSPLH
TRBJ2-7 | many | TRBV10-3 | AISERPVVAYEQY
TRBJ2-2 | few | TRBV28 | ASSFLPRGTGYSTGELF
TRBJ2-1 | . | TRBV5-1 | ASSLMEGVYNEQF
TRBJ1-2 | . | TRBV7-9 | GSSLGQVNYGYT
TRBJ1-5 | . | TRBV6-2/TRBV6-3 | ASSRGSQLQH
TRBJ1-4 | many | TRBV20-1 | SAFTLGQRKGEKLF
TRBJ2-7 | many | TRBV5-1 | ASSEAGNYEQY
TRBJ2-7 | . | TRBV2 | ASAKTGSYEQY
TRBJ2-5 | few | TRBV11-2 | ASSSYRELGETQY
TRBJ2-7 | . | TRBV28 | AGSPMGSGTSYEQY
TRBJ2-7 | few | TRBV9 | ASSVAVNSYEQY
TRBJ2-4 | . | TRBV20-1 | STGDGLRSSQGQY
TRBJ1-1 | . | TRBV27 | ASSTYNEAF
TRBJ2-7 | . | TRBV20-1 | SARDHQGDRYEQY
TRBJ1-1 | many | TRBV27 | ASSFKADTEAF
TRBJ2-5 | . | TRBV6-2/TRBV6-3 | AAGLGARGEQY
TRBJ2-7 | . | TRBV20-1 | SLREYEQY
TRBJ2-3 | . | TRBV20-1 | SARDRSGGTDTQY
TRBJ2-7 | . | TRBV6-6 | ASKGTGIYEQY
TRBJ2-1 | few | TRBV5-1 | ASSFFARDRGPLDEQF
TRBJ1-5 | . | TRBV12-3/TRBV12-4 | ASTLDRLNQPQH
TRBJ1-6 | many | TRBV20-1 | SARDQGYASPLH
TRBJ1-1 | . | TRBV28 | ASSSMGQTETEAF
TRBJ2-7 | many | TRBV6-2/TRBV6-3 | ASSLNRGRYEQY
TRBJ2-1 | few | TRBV11-2 | ASREGRDEQF
TRBJ2-1 | few | TRBV4-1 | ASSASSGTRFNEQF
TRBJ1-2 | . | TRBV12-3/TRBV12-4 | ASSPDTVNYGYT
TRBJ2-3 | . | TRBV18 | ASSRSGIDTQY
TRBJ2-1 | . | TRBV7-9 | ASSLLLAGGINEQF
TRBJ1-2 | . | TRBV6-5 | ASSTTGNIFGYT
TRBJ1-2 | few | TRBV12-3/TRBV12-4 | ASSPGGGKGYGYT
TRBJ2-7 | few | TRBV12-3/TRBV12-4 | ASSLGQGRPYEQY
TRBJ2-5 | . | TRBV28 | ASSLSSAGGGTQY
TRBJ1-2 | . | TRBV5-1 | ASSSGLLNGYT
TRBJ2-7 | few | TRBV7-2 | ASSLGLAGGPSYEQY
TRBJ1-1 | . | TRBV6-6 | ASSYSMGTEAF
TRBJ1-1 | . | TRBV6-1 | ATAGTVGTEAF
TRBJ1-2 | few | TRBV29-1 | SVENHSGIGDYGYT
TRBJ1-2 | few | TRBV30 | AGTGGRGYT
TRBJ2-5 | . | TRBV28 | ASSLDGDRTETQY
TRBJ1-1 | many | TRBV6-6 | ASTQQGSGTEAF
TRBJ2-3 | many | TRBV7-2 | ASSLAPGLAGAYGGTDTQY
TRBJ2-1 | few | TRBV7-3 | ASSSTSGVPEQF
TRBJ1-1 | . | TRBV6-6 | ASSYSRGRGSTEAF
TRBJ1-4 | . | TRBV30 | AWSFGVTTNEKLF